This TCR beta chain was captured by sequencing in a study of beta chain features in type 1 diabetes. The study's findings and limits: Type 1 diabetes patients had TCRB CDR3s that were shorter (moderately but significantly so) in all four CD4+ subsets. In comparison with healthy donors, patients had naive, central memory and Treg TCRB repertoires that appeared more similar.

The germline gives CDR1 SQVTM, CDR2 ANQGSEA. Trimming at V came to 1 base and at J to 11 bases, leaving 9 bases not matched to a gene. This CDR3 spans 15 amino acids. Reverse transcribing all isolated RNA meant expressed TCRB transcripts were sequenced. Data came from immunoSEQ multiplex PCR; TCRdb stores just in-frame clones and leaves some out. The sample has a few hundred thousand clones, around 10% seen once. In its sample, this clone was seen a few times. Its specificity is unknown. On average, the one heparinised blood draw given by each donor was approximately 100 mL. Every sorted population was more than 95% pure.

The chain employs TRBV29-1 and TRBJ2-5; 14 bases agree with TRBD2. The sequence was obtained from a woman younger than 35 in good health. Sequenced input: naive CD4+ T cells from blood. CDR3 residues: CSVEGGTSGRGEQYF. CDR3 bases: TGCAGCGTTGAAGGAGGGACTAGCGGGAGAGGGGAGCAGTACTTC.